The clone carrying this T cell receptor beta chain has just one count. This entry belongs to a study of blood T cell repertoires in COVID-19. Study-wide context: The study drew acute and convalescent COVID-19 samples from the United States, Italy and Spain. PBMCs, B-cell-depleted T cells, or T cells provided the cDNA or gDNA that made up the material.

Germline values: CDR1 MDHEN, CDR2 SYDVKM. The CDR3 is 14 amino acids. V lost 1 base, J lost 7 bases, and 11 bases lay in between. Per the original data handling: Amplification of reference gene primers provided the estimated nucleated cell counts. Method: immunoSEQ multiplex PCR; TCRdb's copy keeps in-frame clones and lacks some. The V and J calls and clone size were taken over from that table, and D and trimming were inferred from the DNA. Here the sample spans more than 100,000 clones, less than 85% being singletons. The TCR was taken from a human donor with acute or convalescent COVID-19. The donor label of this sample is uncertain. Sample: peripheral blood. The genes are TRBV28 and TRBJ1-5, with D perhaps TRBD1 (5 bases). CDR3: CASSLLVGEQPQHF. The CDR3 DNA reads TGTGCCAGCAGTTTATTGGTAGGGGAACAGCCCCAGCATTTT.